This T cell receptor (beta chain) stems from a study of blood T cell repertoires in COVID-19. Study background: Both acute and convalescent COVID-19 samples were obtained from the United States, Italy and Spain.

The CDR3 loop spans 15 amino acids. Per germline, CDR1 LNHNV and CDR2 YYDKDF (reference sequence). The V gene end was trimmed by 0 bases and the J gene end by 4 bases; junction bases not matched to a gene: 3. Original data processing: Amplification of reference gene primers provided the estimated nucleated cell counts. Libraries were prepared by immunoSEQ multiplex PCR; TCRdb keeps only in-frame clonotypes and omits some of them. That table supplies the V and J calls and clone size; D and trimming were determined from the DNA. This table holds 100,000 or so clones, 91% found once. This chain uses TRBV15 with TRBJ2-5, with TRBD2 identical over 9 bases. Material: peripheral blood. This clonotype originated in a middle-aged man with acute or convalescent COVID-19. The CDR3 DNA reads as TGTGCCACCAGCAGAGATCGAGCGGGAGGAGAGACCCAGTACTTC. As protein: CATSRDRAGGETQYF. Full variable domain (remainder filled in from reference TRBV15 and TRBJ2-5): DAMVIQNPRYQVTQFGKPVTLSCSQTLNHNVMYWYQQKSSQAPKLLFHYYDKDFNNEADTPDNFQSRRPNTSFCFLDIRSPGLGDTAMYLCATSRDRAGGETQYFGPGTRLLVL.